The clone carrying this T cell receptor (beta chain) was seen more than once but under ten times. As yet, its antigen is unknown. These data come from a study of T-cell reconstitution after alpha-beta-depleted transplantation in children. Study results and limitations: Expanded graft clones, several hundred of them, were reportedly the source of alpha-beta T cells about two months after transplant.

The CDR3 loop spans 16 amino acids. CDR1 LGHDT and CDR2 YNNKEL come from the germline V gene (reference sequence). Trimming left V 3 bases short and J 2 bases short, with 16 bases between. Construction of the TCRbeta library involved unique molecular identifiers. TCRdb redid the calling of the PCR reads with MiXCR, one entry per CDR3 protein. The sample holds 500,000 to 600,000 distinct CDR3 sequences, roughly a quarter seen once. Material: PBMCs, obtained before TCRalphabeta/CD19-depleted stem cell transplant. V usage is TRBV3-1 and J usage is TRBJ1-2; D possibly corresponds to TRBD1 (5 bases). The TCR originated in a boy younger than two with Wiskott-Aldrich syndrome, due to receive a stem cell transplant. CDR3 sequence: CASSQAPDGANYGYTF. CDR3 DNA: TGTGCCAGCAGCCAGGCCCCGGACGGGGCGAACTATGGCTACACCTTC.